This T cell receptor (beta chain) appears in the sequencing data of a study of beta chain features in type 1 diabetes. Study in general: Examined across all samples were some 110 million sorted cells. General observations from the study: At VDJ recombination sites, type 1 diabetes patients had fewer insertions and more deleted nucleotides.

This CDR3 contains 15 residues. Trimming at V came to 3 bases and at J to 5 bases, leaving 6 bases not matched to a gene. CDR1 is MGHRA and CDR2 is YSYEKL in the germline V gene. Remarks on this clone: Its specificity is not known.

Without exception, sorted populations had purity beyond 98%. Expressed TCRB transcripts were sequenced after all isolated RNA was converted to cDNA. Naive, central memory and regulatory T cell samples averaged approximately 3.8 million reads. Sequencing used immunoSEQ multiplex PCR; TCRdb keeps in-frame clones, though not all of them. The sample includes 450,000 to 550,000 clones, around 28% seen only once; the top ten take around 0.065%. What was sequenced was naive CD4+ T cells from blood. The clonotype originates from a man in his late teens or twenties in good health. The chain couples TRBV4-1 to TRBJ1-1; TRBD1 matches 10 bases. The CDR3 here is CASSQGTGEGTEAFF. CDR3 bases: TGCGCCAGCAGCCAGGGGACAGGGGAAGGGACTGAAGCTTTCTTT.